Listed below are T cell receptor beta chains from one sample, sequenced in a study of OX40 agonist ivuxolimab in advanced cancers. Some clones are missing from TCRdb's copy, which holds only in-frame ones; the method was immunoSEQ multiplex PCR. Seen here are tens of thousands of clones, 74% observed once, and the top ten hold under 20%. The sequencing here drew on CD4+ or CD8+ T cells sorted from blood, taken in a trial of the OX40 agonist ivuxolimab. Receptor source: an adult with an advanced solid tumor such as melanoma, head and neck, liver or kidney cancer. CDR3s include the opening cysteine and the closing phenylalanine or tryptophan.

v_call	cdr3_aa
TRBV5-1	CASSLGQGRDTQYF
TRBV14	CASSQRTYGYTF
TRBV6-5	CASSYGSGVSTDTQYF
TRBV4-1	CASSQDSADRSSYNEQFF
TRBV9	CASSVGDRVNTIYF
TRBV19	CASTRTGSQNTGELFF
TRBV7-2	CASTQGGYNSPLHF
TRBV9	CASSTHNEQFF
TRBV5-1	CASSPGLAGGTETQYF
TRBV10-3	CASGGLPRAPLHF
TRBV6-1	CASSGVSRQANTEAFF
TRBV6-1	CASHPQISGANVLTF
TRBV7-6	CASSLGASGGQETQYF
TRBV7-9	CASRNSGGTQYF
TRBV7-8	CASSVIVAGGKNIQYF
TRBV18	CASSQYTRTDSNQPQHF
TRBV2	CASSGSGQYQETQYF
TRBV5-1	CASSLEWDQNTEAFF
TRBV30	CAWSVLAGHGYTF
TRBV5-1	CASSLGRGDGYTF